The rows below give T cell receptor beta chains drawn from one sample of a study of human T cells and chemical hapten exposure. TCRdb independently ran MiXCR on the 5' RACE reads; one entry per CDR3 protein. The sample records more than 75,000 distinct CDR3 sequences, less than 20% being singletons. The receptors here all came from a female donor in good health. CDR3s include the opening cysteine and the closing phenylalanine or tryptophan. Each record gives: clone size, V gene, D gene, J gene, CDR3 DNA, CDR3 protein. D genes are given only for firm matches. The size field is filled for only some rows; it gives once, few, many or a size class.

abundance: few
v_gene: TRBV5-1
d_gene: .
j_gene: TRBJ1-1
CDR3nt: TGCGCCAGCAGCCCGGCCGGGACTGTCATATTAGGCACTGAAGCTTTCTTT
CDR3aa: CASSPAGTVILGTEAFF

abundance: .
v_gene: TRBV28
d_gene: .
j_gene: TRBJ1-6
CDR3nt: TGTGCCAGCAGTTTACCCACAGGGACTAATTCACCCCTCCACTTT
CDR3aa: CASSLPTGTNSPLHF

abundance: many
v_gene: TRBV12-3/TRBV12-4
d_gene: .
j_gene: TRBJ1-6
CDR3nt: TGTGCCAGCAGATCAGGGGCCGCGAGCTCCTATAATTCACCCCTCCACTTT
CDR3aa: CASRSGAASSYNSPLHF

abundance: .
v_gene: TRBV7-7
d_gene: .
j_gene: TRBJ2-5
CDR3nt: TGTGCTAGCAGCTTAGACGGATCCCTTGGGGCCCAGTACTTC
CDR3aa: CASSLDGSLGAQYF

abundance: .
v_gene: TRBV11-2
d_gene: .
j_gene: TRBJ2-7
CDR3nt: TGTGCCAGCAGCCTATGGGAGGCAGGGAGTAACTACGAGCAGTACTTC
CDR3aa: CASSLWEAGSNYEQYF

abundance: .
v_gene: TRBV7-9
d_gene: TRBD2
j_gene: TRBJ2-1
CDR3nt: TGTGCCAGCAGCTTACTTGGCGGGGGGACTAACAATGAGCAGTTCTTC
CDR3aa: CASSLLGGGTNNEQFF

abundance: few
v_gene: TRBV20-1
d_gene: .
j_gene: TRBJ1-1
CDR3nt: TGCAGTGCTGGAAGGGGGTACACTGAAGCTTTCTTT
CDR3aa: CSAGRGYTEAFF

abundance: .
v_gene: TRBV12-3/TRBV12-4
d_gene: .
j_gene: TRBJ2-7
CDR3nt: TGTGCCAGCAGTTCCGGCCCGACGGGTGAGCAGTACTTC
CDR3aa: CASSSGPTGEQYF

abundance: .
v_gene: TRBV6-1
d_gene: .
j_gene: TRBJ2-1
CDR3nt: TGTGCCAGCAGCCACAGGAACAATGAGCAGTTCTTC
CDR3aa: CASSHRNNEQFF

abundance: .
v_gene: TRBV20-1
d_gene: TRBD1
j_gene: TRBJ2-7
CDR3nt: TGCAGTGCTAGGTCCAGGACAGGGGTCGACGAGCAGTACTTC
CDR3aa: CSARSRTGVDEQYF

abundance: few
v_gene: TRBV7-8
d_gene: TRBD1
j_gene: TRBJ2-2
CDR3nt: TGTGCCAGCAGCTTAGTCGGGACAGGGAACACCGGGGAGCTGTTTTTT
CDR3aa: CASSLVGTGNTGELFF

abundance: .
v_gene: TRBV19
d_gene: .
j_gene: TRBJ2-1
CDR3nt: TGTGCCAGTAGAAGGCGACAAGGCCCGGATGAGCAGTTCTTC
CDR3aa: CASRRRQGPDEQFF

abundance: .
v_gene: TRBV5-5
d_gene: .
j_gene: TRBJ2-1
CDR3nt: TGTGCCAGCAGCTTGGGGGGGGCTAACAATGAGCAGTTCTTC
CDR3aa: CASSLGGANNEQFF

abundance: .
v_gene: TRBV7-2
d_gene: TRBD2
j_gene: TRBJ2-1
CDR3nt: TGTGCCAGCAGCTTCGGACTAGCGGGTAACAATGAGCAGTTCTTC
CDR3aa: CASSFGLAGNNEQFF

abundance: .
v_gene: TRBV5-1
d_gene: .
j_gene: TRBJ2-3
CDR3nt: TGCGCCAGCAGCTTGGTCTCGTCTCCGAGGACAGATACGCAGTATTTT
CDR3aa: CASSLVSSPRTDTQYF

abundance: .
v_gene: TRBV18
d_gene: .
j_gene: TRBJ1-1
CDR3nt: TGTGCCAGCTCACCACCAGGGATTGAAGCTTTCTTT
CDR3aa: CASSPPGIEAFF

abundance: .
v_gene: TRBV4-2
d_gene: .
j_gene: TRBJ2-1
CDR3nt: TGTGCCAGCAGCCAAGAGAGTACGGGGCGTGAGCAGTTCTTC
CDR3aa: CASSQESTGREQFF

abundance: .
v_gene: TRBV29-1
d_gene: .
j_gene: TRBJ2-2
CDR3nt: TGCAGCGTTGAAGGCGACAGCAGGGGCGGAACCGGGGAGCTGTTTTTT
CDR3aa: CSVEGDSRGGTGELFF

abundance: few
v_gene: TRBV14
d_gene: .
j_gene: TRBJ2-1
CDR3nt: TGTGCCAGCAGCCAAGATGACAAAAGTCTTTCGGCGAATGAGCAGTTCTTC
CDR3aa: CASSQDDKSLSANEQFF

abundance: many
v_gene: TRBV20-1
d_gene: .
j_gene: TRBJ2-5
CDR3nt: TGCAGTGCTAGAGCGGGGGCCCAAGAGACCCAGTACTTC
CDR3aa: CSARAGAQETQYF

abundance: .
v_gene: TRBV12-5
d_gene: .
j_gene: TRBJ1-1
CDR3nt: TGTGCTAGTGGTCTCCAGGGACAAAGAGAAGCTTTCTTT
CDR3aa: CASGLQGQREAFF

abundance: many
v_gene: TRBV5-1
d_gene: .
j_gene: TRBJ1-1
CDR3nt: TGCGCCAGCAGCTCCCCCCTTCTTTGGGCGAACACTGAAGCTTTCTTT
CDR3aa: CASSSPLLWANTEAFF

abundance: .
v_gene: TRBV20-1
d_gene: TRBD1
j_gene: TRBJ1-1
CDR3nt: TGCAGTGCTACCCCCAGGGGGCGGAACACTGAAGCTTTCTTT
CDR3aa: CSATPRGRNTEAFF

abundance: few
v_gene: TRBV20-1
d_gene: TRBD1
j_gene: TRBJ1-2
CDR3nt: TGCAGTGCTAAACAGGGGGACGCTGGCTACACCTTC
CDR3aa: CSAKQGDAGYTF

abundance: .
v_gene: TRBV6-6
d_gene: .
j_gene: TRBJ1-1
CDR3nt: TGTGCCACTGGGAGGTGGGACACTGAAGCTTTCTTT
CDR3aa: CATGRWDTEAFF

abundance: .
v_gene: TRBV5-1
d_gene: .
j_gene: TRBJ2-5
CDR3nt: TGCGCCAGCAGCAGGACAGACCAAGAGACCCAGTACTTC
CDR3aa: CASSRTDQETQYF

abundance: few
v_gene: TRBV7-8
d_gene: .
j_gene: TRBJ2-3
CDR3nt: TGTGCCAGCAGCTTTTGGTCCCCCGGCCAGGTGGACACAGATACGCAGTATTTT
CDR3aa: CASSFWSPGQVDTDTQYF

abundance: .
v_gene: TRBV25-1
d_gene: TRBD1
j_gene: TRBJ1-5
CDR3nt: TGTGCCAGCAGTGGGGGGGACAGATCATCCTATCAGGCCCAGCATTTT
CDR3aa: CASSGGDRSSYQAQHF

abundance: few
v_gene: TRBV20-1
d_gene: .
j_gene: TRBJ1-1
CDR3nt: TGCAGTGCTAGAGATCTCCAGCCCGAAGCTTTCTTT
CDR3aa: CSARDLQPEAFF

abundance: few
v_gene: TRBV10-3
d_gene: TRBD2
j_gene: TRBJ2-3
CDR3nt: TGTGCCATCAGTGAGTGGACTAGCGAATTACTTAGCACAGATACGCAGTATTTT
CDR3aa: CAISEWTSELLSTDTQYF

abundance: few
v_gene: TRBV6-6
d_gene: .
j_gene: TRBJ2-5
CDR3nt: TGTGCCAGCAGTTCGCCCGACTTAACCCAGGGAGAGACCCAGTACTTC
CDR3aa: CASSSPDLTQGETQYF

abundance: .
v_gene: TRBV20-1
d_gene: .
j_gene: TRBJ2-7
CDR3nt: TGCAGTGCTAGAGATCCTACCTCCTACGAGCAGTACTTC
CDR3aa: CSARDPTSYEQYF

abundance: .
v_gene: TRBV20-1
d_gene: TRBD1
j_gene: TRBJ2-3
CDR3nt: TGCAGTGCTTTGGACAGGGGAGGGGGCACAGATACGCAGTATTTT
CDR3aa: CSALDRGGGTDTQYF

abundance: .
v_gene: TRBV6-5
d_gene: .
j_gene: TRBJ1-6
CDR3nt: TGTGCCAGCAGTTACCTTGTGGCAGGCCCGGCCGGGTTCCTCCACTTT
CDR3aa: CASSYLVAGPAGFLHF

abundance: few
v_gene: TRBV12-3/TRBV12-4
d_gene: .
j_gene: TRBJ2-7
CDR3nt: TGTGCCAGCAGCTTTAGGGGCGAGCAGTACTTC
CDR3aa: CASSFRGEQYF

abundance: .
v_gene: TRBV20-1
d_gene: .
j_gene: TRBJ2-1
CDR3nt: TGCAGTGCTAGAGATCCCTCGGCCCCGGGCCTCTACAATGAGCAGTTCTTC
CDR3aa: CSARDPSAPGLYNEQFF

abundance: .
v_gene: TRBV28
d_gene: TRBD2
j_gene: TRBJ2-7
CDR3nt: TGTGCCAGCAGTCAAACGGGACTAGCGCACTACGAGCAGTACTTC
CDR3aa: CASSQTGLAHYEQYF

abundance: few
v_gene: TRBV5-4
d_gene: .
j_gene: TRBJ2-3
CDR3nt: TGTGCCAGCAGCTTGCCAGTTCCAGATACGCAGTATTTT
CDR3aa: CASSLPVPDTQYF

abundance: .
v_gene: TRBV20-1
d_gene: TRBD2
j_gene: TRBJ2-7
CDR3nt: TGCAGTGCTAGTGTCCCGGGACGGGGGGCCTACGAGCAGTACTTC
CDR3aa: CSASVPGRGAYEQYF

abundance: .
v_gene: TRBV4-1
d_gene: .
j_gene: TRBJ2-5
CDR3nt: TGCGCCAGCAGCCAAGTAGGCGGAAGGCAAGAGACCCAGTACTTC
CDR3aa: CASSQVGGRQETQYF

abundance: .
v_gene: TRBV2
d_gene: TRBD1
j_gene: TRBJ1-1
CDR3nt: TGTGCCAGCAGCCCCTTGAGACAGGGATCTGAAGCTTTCTTT
CDR3aa: CASSPLRQGSEAFF

abundance: many
v_gene: TRBV12-3/TRBV12-4
d_gene: .
j_gene: TRBJ1-2
CDR3nt: TGTGCCAGCAGTTTAGCCGATTCTAACTATGGCTACACCTTC
CDR3aa: CASSLADSNYGYTF

abundance: few
v_gene: TRBV28
d_gene: TRBD1
j_gene: TRBJ1-6
CDR3nt: TGTGCCAGCAGTTCGGGACAGCTTAATTCACCCCTCCACTTT
CDR3aa: CASSSGQLNSPLHF

abundance: few
v_gene: TRBV6-1
d_gene: TRBD1
j_gene: TRBJ1-6
CDR3nt: TGTGCCAGCAGTGAGACAGGGGGCGTAGTTTCACCCCTCCACTTT
CDR3aa: CASSETGGVVSPLHF

abundance: few
v_gene: TRBV20-1
d_gene: TRBD2
j_gene: TRBJ2-3
CDR3nt: TGCAGTGCCCCGCTAGCGGGGGTCACAGATACGCAGTATTTT
CDR3aa: CSAPLAGVTDTQYF

abundance: few
v_gene: TRBV7-6
d_gene: TRBD1
j_gene: TRBJ2-1
CDR3nt: TGTGCCAGCAGCTTAGGTCCAGGGGGCCAGTACAATGAGCAGTTCTTC
CDR3aa: CASSLGPGGQYNEQFF

abundance: few
v_gene: TRBV29-1
d_gene: .
j_gene: TRBJ2-7
CDR3nt: TGCAGCGTTGAGGATTTTTACGAGCAGTACTTC
CDR3aa: CSVEDFYEQYF

abundance: many
v_gene: TRBV6-4
d_gene: TRBD1
j_gene: TRBJ2-1
CDR3nt: TGTGCCAGCAGTGACTTGGGACAGGGCTCCTACAATGAGCAGTTCTTC
CDR3aa: CASSDLGQGSYNEQFF

abundance: few
v_gene: TRBV27
d_gene: .
j_gene: TRBJ2-7
CDR3nt: TGTGCCAGCAGTTGGGCGGACACCTACGAGCAGTACTTC
CDR3aa: CASSWADTYEQYF

abundance: .
v_gene: TRBV9
d_gene: .
j_gene: TRBJ2-3
CDR3nt: TGTGCCAGCAGCGTAGGGGGGGCCGGGGATACGCAGTATTTT
CDR3aa: CASSVGGAGDTQYF

abundance: .
v_gene: TRBV7-9
d_gene: .
j_gene: TRBJ1-2
CDR3nt: TGTGCCAGCAGCTTAGGAGGGACAAAGCTCTACACCTTC
CDR3aa: CASSLGGTKLYTF

abundance: once
v_gene: TRBV12-3/TRBV12-4
d_gene: .
j_gene: TRBJ1-1
CDR3nt: TGTGCCAGCATGAAGGACGGAGGGAACACTGAAGCTTTCTTT
CDR3aa: CASMKDGGNTEAFF

abundance: few
v_gene: TRBV6-2/TRBV6-3
d_gene: .
j_gene: TRBJ2-3
CDR3nt: TGTGCCAGCAGTTACTCGTTCAAGGGGGGTACGCAGTATTTT
CDR3aa: CASSYSFKGGTQYF

abundance: few
v_gene: TRBV6-6
d_gene: .
j_gene: TRBJ1-1
CDR3nt: TGTGCCAGCAGTCAACTTGGCACTGAAGCTTTCTTT
CDR3aa: CASSQLGTEAFF

abundance: medium-sized
v_gene: TRBV7-8
d_gene: TRBD2
j_gene: TRBJ2-5
CDR3nt: TGTGCCAGCAGGGCGGGAGCCGGCGGACAAGAGACCCAGTACTTC
CDR3aa: CASRAGAGGQETQYF